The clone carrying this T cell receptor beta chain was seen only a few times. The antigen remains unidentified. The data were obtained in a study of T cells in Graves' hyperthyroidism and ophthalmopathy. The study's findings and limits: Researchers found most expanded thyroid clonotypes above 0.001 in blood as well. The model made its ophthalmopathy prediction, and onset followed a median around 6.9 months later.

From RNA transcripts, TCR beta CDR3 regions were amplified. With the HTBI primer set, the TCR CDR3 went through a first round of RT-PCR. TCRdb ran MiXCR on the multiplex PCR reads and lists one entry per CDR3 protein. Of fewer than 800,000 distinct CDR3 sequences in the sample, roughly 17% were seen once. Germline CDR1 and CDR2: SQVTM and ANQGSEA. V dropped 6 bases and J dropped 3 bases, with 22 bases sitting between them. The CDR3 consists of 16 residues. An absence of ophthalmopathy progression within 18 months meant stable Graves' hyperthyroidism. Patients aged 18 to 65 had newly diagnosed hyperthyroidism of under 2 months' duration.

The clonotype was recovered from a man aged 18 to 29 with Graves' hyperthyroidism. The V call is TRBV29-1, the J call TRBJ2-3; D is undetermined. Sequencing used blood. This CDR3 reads CSVPKGPGPQTDTQYF. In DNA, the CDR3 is TGCAGCGTGCCAAAAGGCCCCGGACCCCAAACAGATACGCAGTATTTT.